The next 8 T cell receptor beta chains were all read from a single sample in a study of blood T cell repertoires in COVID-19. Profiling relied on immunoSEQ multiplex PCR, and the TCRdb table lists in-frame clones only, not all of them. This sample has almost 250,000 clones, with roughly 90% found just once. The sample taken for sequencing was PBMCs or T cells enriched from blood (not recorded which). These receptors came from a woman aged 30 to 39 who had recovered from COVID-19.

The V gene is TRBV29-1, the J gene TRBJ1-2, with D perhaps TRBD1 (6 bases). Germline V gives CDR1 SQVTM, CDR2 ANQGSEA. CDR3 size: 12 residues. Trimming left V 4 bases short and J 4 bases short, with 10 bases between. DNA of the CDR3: TGCAGCGTTGGATCCAGGGGCTATGGCTACACCTTC. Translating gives CSVGSRGYGYTF.

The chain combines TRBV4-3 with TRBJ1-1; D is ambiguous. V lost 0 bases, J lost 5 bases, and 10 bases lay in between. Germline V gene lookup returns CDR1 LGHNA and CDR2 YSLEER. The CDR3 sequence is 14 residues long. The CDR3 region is CASSQEPRLTEAFF. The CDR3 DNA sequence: TGCGCCAGCAGCCAAGAACCCAGGCTGACTGAAGCTTTCTTT.

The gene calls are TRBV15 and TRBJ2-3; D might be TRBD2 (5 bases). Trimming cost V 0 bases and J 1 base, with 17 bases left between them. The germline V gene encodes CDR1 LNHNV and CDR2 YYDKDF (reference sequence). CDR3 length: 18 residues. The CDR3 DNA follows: TGTGCCACCAGCAGAGATCGTTTGCACAGCGGAGGCACAGATACGCAGTATTTT. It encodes CATSRDRLHSGGTDTQYF.

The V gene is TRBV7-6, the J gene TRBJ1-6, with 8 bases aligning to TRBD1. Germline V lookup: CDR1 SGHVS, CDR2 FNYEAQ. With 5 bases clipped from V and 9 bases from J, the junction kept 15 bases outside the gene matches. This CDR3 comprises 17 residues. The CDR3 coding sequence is TGTGCCAGCAGCCCTAATCCTAGGACAGGGATAGCTTCACCCCTCCACTTT. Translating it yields CASSPNPRTGIASPLHF.

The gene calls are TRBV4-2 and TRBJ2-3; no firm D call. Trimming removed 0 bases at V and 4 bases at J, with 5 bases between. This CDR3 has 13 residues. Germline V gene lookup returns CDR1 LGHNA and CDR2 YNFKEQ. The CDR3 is CASSQDLADTQYF. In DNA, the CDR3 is TGTGCCAGCAGCCAAGATCTTGCAGATACGCAGTATTTT.

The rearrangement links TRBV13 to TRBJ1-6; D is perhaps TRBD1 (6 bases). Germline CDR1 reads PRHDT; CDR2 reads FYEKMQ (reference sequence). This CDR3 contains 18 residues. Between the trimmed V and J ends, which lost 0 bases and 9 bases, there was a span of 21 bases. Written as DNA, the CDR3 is TGTGCCAGCAGCTTAGGCCCGAGTCAGGGGTCCGGGACTTCACCCCTCCACTTT. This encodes CASSLGPSQGSGTSPLHF. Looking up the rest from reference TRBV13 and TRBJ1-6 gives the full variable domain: AAGVIQSPRHLIKEKRETATLKCYPIPRHDTVYWYQQGPGQDPQFLISFYEKMQSDKGSIPDRFSAQQFSDYHSELNMSSLELGDSALYFCASSLGPSQGSGTSPLHFGNGTRLTVT.

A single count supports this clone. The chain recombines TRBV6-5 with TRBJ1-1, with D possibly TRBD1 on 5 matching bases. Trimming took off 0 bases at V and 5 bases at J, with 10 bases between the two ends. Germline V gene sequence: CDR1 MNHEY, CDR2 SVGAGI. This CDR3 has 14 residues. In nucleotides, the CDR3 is TGTGCCAGCAGTTACTCAATGGGGGGAACTGAAGCTTTCTTT. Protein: CASSYSMGGTEAFF.

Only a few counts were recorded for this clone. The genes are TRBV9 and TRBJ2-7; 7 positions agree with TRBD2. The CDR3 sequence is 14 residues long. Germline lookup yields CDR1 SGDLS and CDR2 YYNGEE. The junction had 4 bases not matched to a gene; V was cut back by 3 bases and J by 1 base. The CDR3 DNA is TGTGCCAGCAGCGGTAGCGGGTTGTCCTACGAGCAGTACTTC. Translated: CASSGSGLSYEQYF.